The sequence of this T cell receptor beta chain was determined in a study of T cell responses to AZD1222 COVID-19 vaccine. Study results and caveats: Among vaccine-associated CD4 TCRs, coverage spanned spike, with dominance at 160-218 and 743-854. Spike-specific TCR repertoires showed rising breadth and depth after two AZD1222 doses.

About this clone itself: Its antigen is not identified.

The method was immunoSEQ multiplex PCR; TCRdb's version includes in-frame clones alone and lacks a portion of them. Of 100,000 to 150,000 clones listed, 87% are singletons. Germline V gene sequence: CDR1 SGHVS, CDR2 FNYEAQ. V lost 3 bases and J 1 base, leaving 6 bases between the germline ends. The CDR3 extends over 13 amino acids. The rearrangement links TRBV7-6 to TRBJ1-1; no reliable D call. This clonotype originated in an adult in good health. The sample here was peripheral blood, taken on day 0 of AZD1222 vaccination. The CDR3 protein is CASSFKANTEAFF. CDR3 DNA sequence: TGTGCCAGCAGCTTTAAAGCGAACACTGAAGCTTTCTTT.